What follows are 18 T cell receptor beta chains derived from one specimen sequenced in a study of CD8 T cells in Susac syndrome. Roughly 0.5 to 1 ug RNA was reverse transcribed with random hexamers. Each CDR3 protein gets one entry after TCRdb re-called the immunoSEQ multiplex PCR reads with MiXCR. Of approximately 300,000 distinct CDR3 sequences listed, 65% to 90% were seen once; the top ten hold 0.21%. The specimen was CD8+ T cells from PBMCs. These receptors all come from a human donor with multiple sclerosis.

The CDR3 DNA reads as TGTGCCAGCAGCTTAGCGGCGGGGTCCTACAATGAGCAGTTCTTC. Amino acid sequence: CASSLAAGSYNEQFF. This chain links TRBV7-8 with TRBJ2-1; perhaps TRBD2 as D (6 bases). V was shortened by 0 bases and J by 1 base, with 7 bases between the two germline ends. Germline loops: CDR1 SGHVS, CDR2 FQNEAQ. This CDR3 is built from 15 residues. Complete variable domain (other parts from reference TRBV7-8 and TRBJ2-1): GAGVSQSPRYKVAKRGQDVALRCDPISGHVSLFWYQQALGQGPEFLTYFQNEAQLDKSGLPSDRFFAERPEGSVSTLKIQRTQQEDSAVYLCASSLAAGSYNEQFFGPGTRLTVL.

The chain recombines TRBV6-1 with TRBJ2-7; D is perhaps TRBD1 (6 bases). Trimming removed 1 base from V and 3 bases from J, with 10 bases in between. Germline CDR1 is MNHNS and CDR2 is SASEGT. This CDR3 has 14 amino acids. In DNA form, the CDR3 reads TGTGCCAGCAGTGAAGTGAGGGGGAGCTACGAGCAGTACTTC. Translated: CASSEVRGSYEQYF.

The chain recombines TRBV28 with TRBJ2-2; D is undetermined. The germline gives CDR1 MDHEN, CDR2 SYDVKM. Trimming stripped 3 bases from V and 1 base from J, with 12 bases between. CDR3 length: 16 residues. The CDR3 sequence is CASSFTQVGNTGELFF. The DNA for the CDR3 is TGTGCCAGCAGTTTTACCCAGGTTGGGAACACCGGGGAGCTGTTTTTT.

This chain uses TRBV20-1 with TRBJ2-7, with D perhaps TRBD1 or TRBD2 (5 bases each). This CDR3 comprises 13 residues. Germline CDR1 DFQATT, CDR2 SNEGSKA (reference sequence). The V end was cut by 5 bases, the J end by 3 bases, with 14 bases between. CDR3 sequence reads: CSAWGRANYEQYF. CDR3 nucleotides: TGCAGTGCTTGGGGACGCGCAAACTACGAGCAGTACTTC.

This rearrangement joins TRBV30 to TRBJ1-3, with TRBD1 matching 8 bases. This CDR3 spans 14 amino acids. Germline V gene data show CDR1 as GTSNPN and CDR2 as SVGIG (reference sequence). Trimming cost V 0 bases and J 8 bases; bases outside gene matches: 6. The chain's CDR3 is CAWSVLGQGDTIYF. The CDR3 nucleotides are TGTGCCTGGAGTGTACTTGGACAGGGAGACACCATATATTTT.

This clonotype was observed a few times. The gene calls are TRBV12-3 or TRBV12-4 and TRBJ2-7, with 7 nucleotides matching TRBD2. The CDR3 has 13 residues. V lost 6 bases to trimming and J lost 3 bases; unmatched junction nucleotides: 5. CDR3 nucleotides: TGTGCCAGCAGAAAGAGCGGGGTCTACGAGCAGTACTTC. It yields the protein CASRKSGVYEQYF.

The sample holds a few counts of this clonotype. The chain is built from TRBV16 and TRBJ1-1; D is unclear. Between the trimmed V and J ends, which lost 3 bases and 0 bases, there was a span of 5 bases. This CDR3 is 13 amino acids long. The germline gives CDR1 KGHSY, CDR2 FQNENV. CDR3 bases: TGTGCCAGCAGCCAGGGGATGAACACTGAAGCTTTCTTT. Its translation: CASSQGMNTEAFF. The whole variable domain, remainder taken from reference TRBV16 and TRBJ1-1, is GEEVAQTPKHLVRGEGQKAKLYCAPIKGHSYVFWYQQVLKNEFKFLISFQNENVFDETGMPKERFSAKCLPNSPCSLEIQATKLEDSAVYFCASSQGMNTEAFFGQGTRLTVV.

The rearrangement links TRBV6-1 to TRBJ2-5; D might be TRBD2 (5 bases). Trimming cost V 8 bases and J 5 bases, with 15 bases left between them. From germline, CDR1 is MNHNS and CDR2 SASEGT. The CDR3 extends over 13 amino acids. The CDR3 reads CASQTGMDETQYF. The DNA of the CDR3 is TGTGCCAGCCAGACGGGGATGGACGAGACCCAGTACTTC.

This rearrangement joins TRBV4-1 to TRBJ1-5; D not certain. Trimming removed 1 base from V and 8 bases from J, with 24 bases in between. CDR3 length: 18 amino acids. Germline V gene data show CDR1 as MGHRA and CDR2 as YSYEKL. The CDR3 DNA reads TGCGCCAGCAGCCAAGGTACTAGACCATCAGTCCCCGTTGAGCCCCAGCATTTT. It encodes CASSQGTRPSVPVEPQHF.

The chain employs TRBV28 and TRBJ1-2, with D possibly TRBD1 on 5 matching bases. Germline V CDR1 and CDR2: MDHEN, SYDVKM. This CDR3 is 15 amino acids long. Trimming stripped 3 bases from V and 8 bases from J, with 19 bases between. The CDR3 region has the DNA TGTGCCAGCAGTTTGGGGGAAACCGAACACTGGGGCTACACCTTC. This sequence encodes CASSLGETEHWGYTF.

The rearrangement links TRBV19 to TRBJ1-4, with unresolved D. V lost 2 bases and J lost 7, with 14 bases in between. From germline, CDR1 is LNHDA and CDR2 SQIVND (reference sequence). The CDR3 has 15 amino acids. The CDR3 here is CASSISEGSGEKLFF. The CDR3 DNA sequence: TGTGCCAGTAGTATAAGCGAGGGAAGCGGTGAAAAACTGTTTTTT.

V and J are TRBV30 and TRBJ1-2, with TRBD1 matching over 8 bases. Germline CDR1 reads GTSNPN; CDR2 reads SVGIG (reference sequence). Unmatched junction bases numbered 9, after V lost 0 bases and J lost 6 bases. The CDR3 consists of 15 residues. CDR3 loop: CAWSVLNRGYHGYTF. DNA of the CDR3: TGTGCCTGGAGTGTACTCAACAGGGGGTACCATGGCTACACCTTC.

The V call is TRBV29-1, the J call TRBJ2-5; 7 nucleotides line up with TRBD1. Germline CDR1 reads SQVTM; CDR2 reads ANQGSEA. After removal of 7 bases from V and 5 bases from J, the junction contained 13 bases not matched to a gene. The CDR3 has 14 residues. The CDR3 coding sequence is TGCAGCGGGGACCTGGGGGACAGTCAGGAGACCCAGTACTTC. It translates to CSGDLGDSQETQYF.

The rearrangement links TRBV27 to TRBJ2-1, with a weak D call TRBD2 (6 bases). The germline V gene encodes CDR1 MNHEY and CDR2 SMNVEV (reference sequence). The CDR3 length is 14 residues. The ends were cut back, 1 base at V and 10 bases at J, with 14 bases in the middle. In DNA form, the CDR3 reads TGTGCCAGCAGTTTATTAGGCGGGGCGGGGGAGCAGTTCTTC. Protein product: CASSLLGGAGEQFF.

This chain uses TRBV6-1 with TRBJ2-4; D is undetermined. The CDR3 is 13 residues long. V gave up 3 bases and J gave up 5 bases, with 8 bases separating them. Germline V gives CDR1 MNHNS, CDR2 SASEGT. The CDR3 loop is CASSDITQNIQYF. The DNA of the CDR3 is TGTGCCAGCAGTGACATTACCCAAAACATTCAGTACTTC.

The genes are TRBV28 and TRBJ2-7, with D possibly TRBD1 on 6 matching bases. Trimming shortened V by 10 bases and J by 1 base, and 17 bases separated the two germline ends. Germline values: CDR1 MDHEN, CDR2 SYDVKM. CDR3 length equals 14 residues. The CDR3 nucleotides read TGTGCCACGTCAGACAGGCTCGCATCCTACGAGCAGTACTTC. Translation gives CATSDRLASYEQYF.

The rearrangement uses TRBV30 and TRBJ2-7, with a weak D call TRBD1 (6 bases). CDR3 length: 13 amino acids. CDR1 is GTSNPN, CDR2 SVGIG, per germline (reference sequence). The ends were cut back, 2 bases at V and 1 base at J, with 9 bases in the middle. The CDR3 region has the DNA TGTGCCTGGAGTAGGGGGTTTTCCTACGAGCAGTACTTC. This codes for CAWSRGFSYEQYF.

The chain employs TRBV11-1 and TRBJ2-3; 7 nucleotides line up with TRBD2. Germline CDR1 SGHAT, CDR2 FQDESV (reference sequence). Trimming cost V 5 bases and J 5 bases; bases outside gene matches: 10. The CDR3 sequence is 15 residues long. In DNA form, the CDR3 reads TGTGCCAGCAGCCTGGGGAGCGGGGTTGGAGATACGCAGTATTTT. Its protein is CASSLGSGVGDTQYF.